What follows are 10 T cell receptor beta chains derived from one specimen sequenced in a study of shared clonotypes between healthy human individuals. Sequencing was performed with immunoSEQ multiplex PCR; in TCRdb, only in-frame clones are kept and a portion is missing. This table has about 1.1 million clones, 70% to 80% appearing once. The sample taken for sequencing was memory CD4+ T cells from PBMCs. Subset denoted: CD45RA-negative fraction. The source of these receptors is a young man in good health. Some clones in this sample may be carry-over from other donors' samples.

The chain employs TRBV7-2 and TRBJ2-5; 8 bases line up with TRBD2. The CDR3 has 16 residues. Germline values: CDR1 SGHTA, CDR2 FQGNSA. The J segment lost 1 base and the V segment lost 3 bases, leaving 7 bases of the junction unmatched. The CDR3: CASSFLLAGSQETQYF. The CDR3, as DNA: TGTGCCAGCAGCTTTCTCCTAGCGGGTTCCCAAGAGACCCAGTACTTC.

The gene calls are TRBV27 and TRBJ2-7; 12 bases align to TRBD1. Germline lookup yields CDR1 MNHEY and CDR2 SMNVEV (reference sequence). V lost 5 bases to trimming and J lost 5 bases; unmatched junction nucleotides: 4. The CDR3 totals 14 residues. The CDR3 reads CASSGRDRGHEQYF. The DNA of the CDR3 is TGTGCCAGCAGTGGCCGGGACAGGGGGCACGAGCAGTACTTC.

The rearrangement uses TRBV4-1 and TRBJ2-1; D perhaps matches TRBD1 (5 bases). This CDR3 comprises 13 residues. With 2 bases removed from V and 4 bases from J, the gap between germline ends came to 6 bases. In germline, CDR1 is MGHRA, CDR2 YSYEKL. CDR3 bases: TGCGCCAGCAGCCAAAACAGGTACAATGAGCAGTTCTTC. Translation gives CASSQNRYNEQFF.

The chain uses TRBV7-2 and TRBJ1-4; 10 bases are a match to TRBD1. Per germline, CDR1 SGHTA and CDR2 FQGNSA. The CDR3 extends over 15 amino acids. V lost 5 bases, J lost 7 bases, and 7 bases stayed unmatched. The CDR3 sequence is CASSPRQGAVEKLFF. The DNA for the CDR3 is TGTGCCAGCAGCCCCAGACAGGGGGCGGTTGAAAAACTGTTTTTT.

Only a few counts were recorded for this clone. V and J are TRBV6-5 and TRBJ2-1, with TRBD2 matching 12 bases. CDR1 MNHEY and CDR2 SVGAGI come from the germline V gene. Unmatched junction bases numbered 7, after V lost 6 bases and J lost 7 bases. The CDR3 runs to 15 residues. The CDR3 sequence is CASSLTSGRLNEQFF. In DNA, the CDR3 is TGTGCCAGCAGCTTAACTAGCGGGAGGTTGAATGAGCAGTTCTTC.

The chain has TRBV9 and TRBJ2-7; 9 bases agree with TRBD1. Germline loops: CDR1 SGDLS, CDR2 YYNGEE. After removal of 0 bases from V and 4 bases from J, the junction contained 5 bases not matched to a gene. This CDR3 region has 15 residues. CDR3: CASSVGGQGFYEQYF. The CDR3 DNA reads TGTGCCAGCAGCGTAGGGGGACAGGGTTTTTACGAGCAGTACTTC. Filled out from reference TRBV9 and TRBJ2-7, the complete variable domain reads DSGVTQTPKHLITATGQRVTLRCSPRSGDLSVYWYQQSLDQGLQFLIQYYNGEERAKGNILERFSAQQFPDLHSELNLSSLELGDSALYFCASSVGGQGFYEQYFGPGTRLTVT.

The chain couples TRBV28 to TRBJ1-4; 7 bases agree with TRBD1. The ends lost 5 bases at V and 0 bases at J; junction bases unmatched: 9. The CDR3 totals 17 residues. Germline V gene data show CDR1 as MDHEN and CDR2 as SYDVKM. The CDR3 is CASSPGTEVTTNEKLFF. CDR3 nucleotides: TGTGCCAGCAGTCCCGGGACAGAGGTTACAACTAATGAAAAACTGTTTTTT.

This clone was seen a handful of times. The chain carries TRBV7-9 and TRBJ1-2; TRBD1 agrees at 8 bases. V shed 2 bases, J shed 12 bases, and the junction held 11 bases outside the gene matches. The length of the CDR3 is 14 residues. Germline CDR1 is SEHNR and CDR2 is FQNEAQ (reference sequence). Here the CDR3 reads CASSLYAGGGINTF. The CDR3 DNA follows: TGTGCCAGCAGCTTATATGCAGGGGGCGGCATCAACACCTTC.

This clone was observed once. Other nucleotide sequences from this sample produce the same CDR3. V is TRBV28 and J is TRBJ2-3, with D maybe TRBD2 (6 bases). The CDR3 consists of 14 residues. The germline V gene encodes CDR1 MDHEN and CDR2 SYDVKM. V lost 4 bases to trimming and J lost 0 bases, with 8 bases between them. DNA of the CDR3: TGTGCCAGCAGTTCCGCGGGGAGCACAGATACGCAGTATTTT. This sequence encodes CASSSAGSTDTQYF.

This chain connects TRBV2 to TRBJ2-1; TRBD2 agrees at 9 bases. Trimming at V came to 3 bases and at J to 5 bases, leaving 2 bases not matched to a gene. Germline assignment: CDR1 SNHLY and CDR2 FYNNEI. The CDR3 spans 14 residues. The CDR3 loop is CASSDRLADNEQFF. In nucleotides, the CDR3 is TGTGCCAGCAGTGACAGACTAGCGGACAATGAGCAGTTCTTC.